A selection of T cell receptor beta chains follows, all from one sample in a study of OX40 agonist ivuxolimab in advanced cancers. This table comes from immunoSEQ multiplex PCR, and its TCRdb copy is limited to in-frame clones, with some not included. Here the sample spans about 100,000 clones, around 90% being singletons. The sample was CD4+ or CD8+ T cells sorted from blood, taken in a trial of the OX40 agonist ivuxolimab. The origin of the receptors is an adult with an advanced solid tumor such as melanoma, head and neck, liver or kidney cancer. CDR3s include the opening cysteine and the closing phenylalanine or tryptophan. The order of the fields is clone size, V gene, D gene, J gene, CDR3 DNA, CDR3 protein. The D gene is left open where the match is weak. Clone size is given for some rows only: seen once, a few or many times, or a class if the clone is expanded.

abundance: .; v_gene: TRBV18; d_gene: .; j_gene: TRBJ2-7; CDR3nt: TGTGCCAGCTCACCGCCGGGGAGCTACGAGCAGTACTTC; CDR3aa: CASSPPGSYEQYF
abundance: .; v_gene: TRBV7-9; d_gene: .; j_gene: TRBJ1-3; CDR3nt: TGTGCCGCGGAGGGGCACTCTGGAAACACCATATATTTT; CDR3aa: CAAEGHSGNTIYF
abundance: .; v_gene: TRBV6-6; d_gene: .; j_gene: TRBJ2-7; CDR3nt: TGTGCCACCCTTGGGGGACTCATTTACGAGCAGTACTTC; CDR3aa: CATLGGLIYEQYF
abundance: .; v_gene: TRBV4-2; d_gene: TRBD2; j_gene: TRBJ2-1; CDR3nt: TGTGCCAGCAGCCAAAGCGGGAGGGAAAATGAGCAGTTCTTC; CDR3aa: CASSQSGRENEQFF
abundance: once; v_gene: TRBV5-1; d_gene: TRBD1; j_gene: TRBJ2-1; CDR3nt: TGCGCCAGCAGCTTGTCCGGGACAGGGGCATTTGAGCAGTTCTTC; CDR3aa: CASSLSGTGAFEQFF
abundance: .; v_gene: TRBV2; d_gene: .; j_gene: TRBJ2-3; CDR3nt: TGTGCCAGCAGTGAGTCGCCCTACCCTAGCACAGATACGCAGTATTTT; CDR3aa: CASSESPYPSTDTQYF
abundance: .; v_gene: TRBV7-2; d_gene: TRBD2; j_gene: TRBJ2-3; CDR3nt: TGTGCCAGCAGCTTGGGACTAGCGGGAAACACAGATACGCAGTATTTT; CDR3aa: CASSLGLAGNTDTQYF
abundance: .; v_gene: TRBV7-6; d_gene: .; j_gene: TRBJ2-2; CDR3nt: TGTGCCAGCAGCCCTGGGGGACCTTCGACCGGGGAGCTGTTTTTT; CDR3aa: CASSPGGPSTGELFF
abundance: once; v_gene: TRBV29-1; d_gene: .; j_gene: TRBJ2-7; CDR3nt: TGCAGCGTAGGACATTCCTACGAGCAGTACTTC; CDR3aa: CSVGHSYEQYF
abundance: .; v_gene: TRBV5-1; d_gene: TRBD2; j_gene: TRBJ2-7; CDR3nt: TGCGCCAGCAGCTTGACTAGCGGGAGTTTCTACGAGCAGTACTTC; CDR3aa: CASSLTSGSFYEQYF
abundance: .; v_gene: TRBV7-6; d_gene: .; j_gene: TRBJ1-4; CDR3nt: TGTGCCAGCAGCTTACAGGGAGCAACTAATGAAAAACTGTTTTTT; CDR3aa: CASSLQGATNEKLFF
abundance: few; v_gene: TRBV7-9; d_gene: TRBD1; j_gene: TRBJ1-2; CDR3nt: TGTGCCAGCAGCCCACTCACCGGGACAGGGGGTAACTATGGCTACACCTTC; CDR3aa: CASSPLTGTGGNYGYTF
abundance: once; v_gene: TRBV6-4; d_gene: .; j_gene: TRBJ2-2; CDR3nt: TGTGCCAGCAGTTCACAGGGAATAGGGGAGCTGTTTTTT; CDR3aa: CASSSQGIGELFF
abundance: few; v_gene: TRBV6-5; d_gene: TRBD1; j_gene: TRBJ1-6; CDR3nt: TGTGCCAGCAGTTACGCCGGGACAGGGGATTCACCCCTCCACTTT; CDR3aa: CASSYAGTGDSPLHF
abundance: .; v_gene: TRBV5-1; d_gene: .; j_gene: TRBJ1-3; CDR3nt: TGCGCCAGCAGCTTGGGCCAGGCTGGAAACACCATATATTTT; CDR3aa: CASSLGQAGNTIYF